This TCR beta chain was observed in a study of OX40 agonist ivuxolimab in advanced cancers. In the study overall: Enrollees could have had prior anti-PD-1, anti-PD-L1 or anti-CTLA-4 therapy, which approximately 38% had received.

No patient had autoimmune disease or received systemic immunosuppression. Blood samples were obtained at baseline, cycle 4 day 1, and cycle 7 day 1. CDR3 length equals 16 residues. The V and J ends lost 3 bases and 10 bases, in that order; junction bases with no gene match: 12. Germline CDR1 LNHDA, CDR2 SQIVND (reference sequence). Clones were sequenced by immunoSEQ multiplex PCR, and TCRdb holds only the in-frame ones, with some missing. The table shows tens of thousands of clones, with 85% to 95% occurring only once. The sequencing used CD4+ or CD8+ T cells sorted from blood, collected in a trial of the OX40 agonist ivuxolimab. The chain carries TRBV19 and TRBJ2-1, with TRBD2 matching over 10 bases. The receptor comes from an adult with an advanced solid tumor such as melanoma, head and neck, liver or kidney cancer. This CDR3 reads CASSIVASGSFGEQFF. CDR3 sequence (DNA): TGTGCCAGTAGTATCGTGGCTAGCGGGAGCTTCGGGGAGCAGTTCTTC.